This T cell receptor beta chain was obtained from a study of blood T cell repertoires in COVID-19 (dated by TCRdb to about 2020). Context from the whole study: The collaborator samples originated in the United States, Italy and Spain and spanned the acute and convalescent phases of COVID-19. The dataset comprised deeply sampled blood TCRbeta repertoires from subjects exposed to, actively infected with, or recovered from COVID-19. A freely available public database, intended as a resource for researchers studying the immune response to SARS-CoV-2, is where the repertoires were released. The prospective study material was composed of cDNA or gDNA derived from T cells, B-cell-depleted T cells, or PBMCs. Nearly every sample came with metadata listing a de-identified subject ID, COVID-19 status, age in years and sex. HLA class I and class II types, where available, came from metadata supplied by the sample provider rather than from assay-based typing. The samples were drawn from the first 160 participants of the ongoing ImmuneRACE study and from 1,254 subjects provided by 6 global collaborators.

The collaborating institutions used their own protocols to collect whole blood in K2EDTA tubes. Collaborator samples were shipped for TCRbeta analysis as frozen whole blood, isolated PBMCs, or DNA extracted from either sample type. Notes on this clone: The target of this receptor is not known. The input lacks base qualities; no much larger clone sits a single base away.

Beyond this particular receptor, the publication reports: Clinical and demographic metadata were provided uncurated, with the amount varying by source and participant.

V is shortened by 2 bases, J by 1 base, and the region joining them spans 4 bases. Spanning cysteine to phenylalanine, the CDR3 consists of 13 amino acids. The entry retains the CDR3 DNA only, 39 bases that are in frame from base 1. CDR1 and CDR2 are drawn from the germline V gene: SGHTA, FQGNSA. The immunoSEQ Assay, a bias-controlled multiplex PCR, was used to amplify TCRbeta CDR3 regions from genomic DNA. In the original analysis: Nucleated cell counts per sample were estimated from amplification of reference gene primers within the assay. Sequence reads were collapsed and filtered to measure the absolute abundance of every unique TCRbeta CDR3 rearrangement. For each sample, productive Simpson clonality was calculated as the square root of Simpson's diversity index over productive rearrangements. The table comes from immuneACCESS by way of TCRdb, which keeps in-frame sequences with V and J called. Part of the clones is missing from these tables; in studies checked, under half for an unresolved V gene and the rest for unknown reasons. V and J calls and clone size are those listed in that table; D and trimming were worked out from the DNA. This sample gives tens of thousands of clones in total; around 90% of them show up just once. Around 2.3% of the sample is held by the ten biggest clonotypes.

The rearranged chain carries TRBV7-2 and TRBJ2-3; the D gene remains uncertain. This sequence originates from a human donor with active COVID-19. The donor label of this sample is uncertain. The sequenced sample was peripheral blood. The DNA sequence follows: TGTGCCAGCAGCTTATTAGGCACAGATACGCAGTATTTT. Its amino acids are CASSLLGTDTQYF.